These 26 T cell receptor beta chains were sequenced from one sample in a study of response to subunit inactivated influenza vaccine listed by TCRdb under 2018. Library preparation used RT-PCR. Sequenced using an Illumina HiSeq 2500. Using fastp at Q25 and MiXCR, TCRdb reprocessed the public reads and kept productive beta chains. Every CDR3 protein is listed once, alongside the most common genes and DNA of its rows. The sample table shows about 610,000 distinct CDR3 sequences, and roughly 15% are seen once. Jointly, the top ten make up 8.5% to 14% of the sample. This specimen consisted of PBMCs from blood, obtained 11 to 12 days after vaccination. The receptors derive from a man aged 50-59 years who received an inactivated influenza vaccine. Donor details come from another sample of the same person, matched by shared clones.

This clonotype was recorded a few times. The chain employs TRBV5-6 and TRBJ2-1; D is ambiguous. The germline V gene has CDR1 SGHDT and CDR2 YYEEEE. The CDR3 consists of 15 residues. Trimming shortened V by 4 bases and J by 0 bases, and 11 bases separated the two germline ends. The CDR3 bases are TGTGCCAGCAGCCACCTCTTTAGCTCCTACAATGAGCAGTTCTTC. It codes for CASSHLFSSYNEQFF.

The J gene is TRBJ2-2, the V gene TRBV6-7, with D hard to call. TRBV6-7 is reported as an ORF; its role is uncertain. V gave up 0 bases and J gave up 4 bases, with 15 bases separating them. This CDR3 is 17 amino acids long. CDR3 sequence: CASSYSRPCIGTGELFF. The CDR3 DNA reads TGTGCCAGCAGTTACTCTAGACCGTGTATCGGCACCGGGGAGCTGTTTTTT.

A few counts support this clonotype. This chain joins TRBV2 and TRBJ2-5, with TRBD2 identical over 13 bases. CDR3 size: 17 residues. V lost 5 bases and J lost 4; bases outside the gene matches: 10. Germline CDR1 SNHLY, CDR2 FYNNEI. CDR3 DNA: TGTGCCAGCAGTCAAACAGGACTAGCGGGGGCCCCAGAGACCCAGTACTTC. Amino acid sequence: CASSQTGLAGAPETQYF.

The chain recombines TRBV6-2 or TRBV6-3 with TRBJ1-2, with TRBD1 matching over 8 bases. Looked up from germline, CDR1 is MNHEY and CDR2 is SVGEGT. Losses at the gene ends were 2 bases for V and 8 bases for J; bases not matched to a gene: 7. The CDR3 spans 14 residues. The CDR3 DNA reads TGTGCCAGCAGTTACCGAGGACAGGGTGACGGCTACACCTTC. It specifies CASSYRGQGDGYTF.

V usage is TRBV20-1 and J usage is TRBJ2-1, with D possibly TRBD2 on 6 matching bases. Germline V lookup: CDR1 DFQATT, CDR2 SNEGSKA (reference sequence). Trimming shortened V by 4 bases and J by 9 bases, and 10 bases separated the two germline ends. The CDR3 is made up of 11 amino acids. The CDR3 DNA reads as TGCAGTGCTACCGGACTACGTGAGCAGTTCTTC. It codes for CSATGLREQFF.

This clonotype was counted only a few times. CDR3 sequence reads: CASSYYPTSGANVLTF. In nucleotides, the CDR3 is TGTGCCAGCAGTTACTATCCGACCTCTGGGGCCAACGTCCTGACTTTC. The chain is built from TRBV6-5 and TRBJ2-6; no definite D call. Trimming cost V 1 base and J 0 bases, with 7 bases left between them. Germline-derived CDR1 and CDR2 are MNHEY and SVGAGI. The CDR3 has 16 residues.

The gene calls are TRBV18 and TRBJ2-3; D remains unclear. CDR1 and CDR2 (germline): KGHSH, LQKENI. The V end was cut by 2 bases, the J end by 5 bases, with 17 bases between. CDR3 length: 16 residues. The CDR3 region has the DNA TGTGCCAGCTCACCATCGGCGTCGGGCCTACTAGATACGCAGTATTTT. Translation: CASSPSASGLLDTQYF.

The sample holds many counts of this clonotype. The chain couples TRBV5-1 to TRBJ2-1; 11 bases are shared with TRBD2. Unmatched junction bases numbered 5, after V lost 4 bases and J lost 2 bases. The CDR3 loop spans 16 amino acids. The germline CDR1 and CDR2 sequences are SGHRS and YFSETQ. The CDR3 DNA reads as TGCGCCAGCAGCCAAAATAGCGGGAGGGCCTACAATGAGCAGTTCTTC. Protein sequence: CASSQNSGRAYNEQFF.

The chain is built from TRBV30 and TRBJ1-1; D gene unclear. Trimming took 0 bases from V and 4 from J, leaving 6 bases between them. The length of the CDR3 is 12 residues. Per germline, CDR1 GTSNPN and CDR2 SVGIG (reference sequence). CDR3 amino acids: CAWSVLTTEAFF. In DNA form, the CDR3 reads TGTGCCTGGAGTGTTCTAACCACTGAAGCTTTCTTT.

The rearrangement links TRBV12-3 or TRBV12-4 to TRBJ2-7; D perhaps matches TRBD1 (6 bases). This CDR3 region has 13 residues. Trimming left V 5 bases short and J 5 bases short, with 13 bases between. CDR3 residues: CASSPYRVHEQYF. The CDR3 DNA reads as TGTGCCAGCAGTCCGTACAGGGTCCACGAGCAGTACTTC.

The chain carries TRBV10-2 and TRBJ1-3; a possible D gene is TRBD1 (5 bases). Trimming cost V 3 bases and J 2 bases, with 14 bases left between them. This CDR3 spans 16 amino acids. Germline V gene sequence: CDR1 WSHSY, CDR2 SAAADI. This chain's CDR3 is CASSDLQGRTGNTIYF. In DNA form, the CDR3 reads TGCGCCAGCAGTGACCTTCAGGGTAGAACTGGAAACACCATATATTTT.

The chain employs TRBV6-5 and TRBJ1-1; D may be TRBD1 (6 bases). The CDR3 consists of 15 residues. CDR1 is MNHEY, CDR2 SVGAGI, per germline. V lost 2 bases and J 0 bases, leaving 10 bases between the germline ends. DNA for the CDR3: TGTGCCAGCAGTTACCAGGGGCGGGTGAACACTGAAGCTTTCTTT. It codes for CASSYQGRVNTEAFF.

This clonotype came up a few times. This chain links TRBV19 with TRBJ2-2; D is uncertain. CDR1 is LNHDA and CDR2 is SQIVND in the germline V gene (reference sequence). This CDR3 spans 15 amino acids. Trimming cost V 9 bases and J 2 bases, with 16 bases left between them. In DNA, the CDR3 is TGTGCCAGCTCCTCGCGGTACAGCAACACCGGGGAGCTGTTTTTT. Its protein is CASSSRYSNTGELFF.

V usage is TRBV12-3 or TRBV12-4 and J usage is TRBJ2-2, with TRBD1 matching over 9 bases. V was clipped by 0 bases and J by 6 bases; unmatched bases: 5. The CDR3 is 16 amino acids. As DNA, the CDR3 is TGTGCCAGCAGTTTAGCCGGGACAGGGAGGGCCGGGGAGCTGTTTTTT. It translates to CASSLAGTGRAGELFF.

This clonotype has a count of ten or more. One junction end does not reproduce the germline sequence, and a read error may be involved. The chain recombines TRBV18 with TRBJ2-5; unclear D gene. This CDR3 spans 12 amino acids. Germline V gene sequence: CDR1 KGHSH, CDR2 LQKENI. DNA of the CDR3: TGCGCCAGCAGCCCAACTCAAGAGACCCAGTACTTC. Translated, it gives CASSPTQETQYF.

This clonotype was counted many times. The V and J genes are TRBV5-1 and TRBJ2-7; D perhaps matches TRBD1 (5 bases). The ends were cut back, 0 bases at V and 3 bases at J, with 10 bases in the middle. The length of the CDR3 is 14 residues. Germline V CDR1 and CDR2: SGHRS, YFSETQ. The CDR3 sequence is CASSLVGQGYEQYF. The CDR3 nucleotides read TGCGCCAGCAGCTTGGTTGGGCAGGGCTACGAGCAGTACTTC.

This clonotype was seen a handful of times. In DNA form, the CDR3 reads TGCAGCGCCACTAAGATAACCGGGACAGGCGACGAGCAGTACTTC. Translation: CSATKITGTGDEQYF. The rearrangement uses TRBV29-1 and TRBJ2-7; 8 nucleotides match TRBD1. V gave up 7 bases and J gave up 5 bases; unmatched junction bases: 16. The CDR3 spans 15 residues. CDR1 and CDR2 (germline): SQVTM, ANQGSEA.

This clonotype was seen only a few times. The V and J genes are TRBV12-3 or TRBV12-4 and TRBJ1-2; D is unresolved. The CDR3 covers 12 residues. V dropped 7 bases and J dropped 6 bases, with 12 bases sitting between them. The CDR3 DNA is TGTGCCAGCACCTTGTTCCGGGATGGCTACACCTTC. It codes for CASTLFRDGYTF.

The chain couples TRBV20-1 to TRBJ2-7, with TRBD1 matching over 11 bases. The CDR3 has 14 amino acids. Germline V CDR1 and CDR2: DFQATT, SNEGSKA (reference sequence). V trimming: 3 bases; J trimming: 6 bases; junction bases outside the gene matches: 7. CDR3 protein: CSASRTGGYFEQYF. CDR3 sequence (DNA): TGCAGTGCTAGTAGGACAGGGGGCTACTTCGAGCAGTACTTC.

This clonotype was observed a handful of times. The chain joins TRBV5-1 to TRBJ1-1; weak D call: TRBD1 (6 bases). Germline loops: CDR1 SGHRS, CDR2 YFSETQ. Trimming removed 0 bases at V and 3 bases at J, with 12 bases between. The CDR3 loop spans 15 amino acids. The CDR3 spells CASSLGPSGDTEAFF. The CDR3 DNA is TGCGCCAGCAGCTTGGGACCTTCAGGGGACACTGAAGCTTTCTTT. Looking up the rest from reference TRBV5-1 and TRBJ1-1 gives the full variable domain: KAGVTQTPRYLIKTRGQQVTLSCSPISGHRSVSWYQQTPGQGLQFLFEYFSETQRNKGNFPGRFSGRQFSNSRSEMNVSTLELGDSALYLCASSLGPSGDTEAFFGQGTRLTVV.

Only a few counts were recorded for this clonotype. The V call is TRBV20-1, the J call TRBJ1-4; 8 bases align to TRBD1. The V gene's germline CDR1 is DFQATT and CDR2 SNEGSKA (reference sequence). Trimming took 3 bases from V and 8 from J; bases not matched to a gene: 8. The CDR3 is 14 residues long. In DNA, the CDR3 is TGCAGTGCTAGCCGGACAGGGCTACTAGAAAAACTGTTTTTT. This encodes CSASRTGLLEKLFF.

The V call is TRBV6-5, the J call TRBJ1-6; no definite D call. This CDR3 is built from 16 residues. The V end lost 2 bases, the J end lost 0 bases, and 8 bases lay between the germline ends. Germline CDR1 and CDR2: MNHEY and SVGAGI. DNA for the CDR3: TGTGCCAGCAGTTACGGCCCAAGCTCCTATAATTCACCCCTCCACTTT. Protein product: CASSYGPSSYNSPLHF.

The table lists this clonotype with a few counts. V is TRBV10-3 and J is TRBJ2-7; D may be TRBD2 (7 bases). The germline gives CDR1 ENHRY, CDR2 SYGVKD. Trimming removed 11 bases from V and 0 bases from J, with 20 bases in between. The CDR3 is 15 residues long. CDR3 coding DNA: TGTGCCTCCACCCAATCCGGGGGGCCCTCCTACGAGCAGTACTTC. This codes for CASTQSGGPSYEQYF.

The chain carries TRBV10-3 and TRBJ2-5; 7 bases agree with TRBD2. CDR3 length: 13 amino acids. The V and J ends lost 6 bases and 4 bases, in that order; junction bases with no gene match: 5. Germline CDR1 and CDR2: ENHRY and SYGVKD. The CDR3 nucleotides are TGTGCCATCAGGATCGGGGGGTCAGAGACCCAGTACTTC. It yields the protein CAIRIGGSETQYF.

This clonotype showed up just a few times. The chain recombines TRBV28 with TRBJ2-1; D not resolved. The length of the CDR3 is 14 residues. Germline CDR1 MDHEN, CDR2 SYDVKM. Trimming cost V 5 bases and J 0 bases, with 8 bases left between them. CDR3 coding DNA: TGTGCCAGCAGTCAGTTCGCCTCCTACAATGAGCAGTTCTTC. Protein sequence: CASSQFASYNEQFF.

V usage is TRBV6-5 and J usage is TRBJ2-1, with a possible D match to TRBD2 (5 bases). Trimming left V 0 bases short and J 10 bases short, with 22 bases between. This CDR3 contains 17 residues. Germline V CDR1 and CDR2: MNHEY, SVGAGI. CDR3 DNA sequence: TGTGCCAGCAGTTACTCGCTGGCGGGCGCCCACCTTGGGGAGCAGTTCTTC. Translating it yields CASSYSLAGAHLGEQFF.